This passage covers 20 T cell receptor beta chains from one sample sequenced in a study of T cell repertoires in cytomegalovirus infection. One entry per CDR3 protein, called by TCRdb with MiXCR from the reads. There are a few hundred thousand distinct CDR3 sequences in the sample; over 7.5% occur only once, and 3.5% to 4.5% lies in the top ten. The sample comprised PBMCs. These receptors came from a human donor in good health (CMV status not recorded). Some clones in this sample may be carry-over from other donors' samples.

The chain joins TRBV5-4 to TRBJ2-7, with D perhaps TRBD1 or TRBD2 (5 bases each). Germline V gives CDR1 SGHNT, CDR2 YYREEE (reference sequence). Trimming pared 4 bases from V and 5 bases from J, leaving 19 bases between. This CDR3 has 15 amino acids. The DNA of the CDR3 is TGTGCCAGCAGCAACCCGGGACGCCGCCCCGACGAGCAGTACTTC. Protein sequence: CASSNPGRRPDEQYF.

This clonotype was counted a few times. J is TRBJ1-1 and V is TRBV7-2; no clear D. V lost 4 bases to trimming and J lost 5 bases, with 17 bases between them. Per germline, CDR1 SGHTA and CDR2 FQGNSA. This CDR3 is 15 amino acids long. CDR3 nucleotide sequence: TGTGCCAGCAGCTCGCGGCAGGTGGGAAGGACTGAAGCTTTCTTT. Amino acid sequence: CASSSRQVGRTEAFF.

This clonotype was detected many times. This chain uses TRBV7-2 with TRBJ2-1; D not resolved. CDR3 length equals 13 residues. V was trimmed by 4 bases and J by 4 bases, leaving 8 bases between them. Looked up from germline, CDR1 is SGHTA and CDR2 is FQGNSA. The DNA for the CDR3 is TGTGCCAGCAGCTCACCTCGGTACAATGAGCAGTTCTTC. Protein product: CASSSPRYNEQFF.

This clonotype has at least ten counts. The rearrangement uses TRBV3-1 and TRBJ1-3, with unresolved D. V shed 4 bases and J shed 0 bases, with 10 bases lying between them. This CDR3 is 15 amino acids long. Germline lookup yields CDR1 LGHDT and CDR2 YNNKEL (reference sequence). CDR3: CASSRSILSGNTIYF. Written as DNA, the CDR3 is TGTGCCAGCAGCCGGAGCATTCTCTCTGGAAACACCATATATTTT.

This clonotype was recorded at least ten times. The chain joins TRBV28 to TRBJ2-1, with D unresolved. This CDR3 is 15 amino acids long. Germline values: CDR1 MDHEN, CDR2 SYDVKM. V gave up 2 bases and J gave up 4 bases, with 12 bases separating them. The CDR3 protein is CASSLGLALYNEQFF. The DNA of the CDR3 is TGTGCCAGCAGTTTAGGGCTGGCGCTATACAATGAGCAGTTCTTC.

The rearrangement links TRBV20-1 to TRBJ1-3; TRBD1 aligns across 9 bases. V dropped 0 bases and J dropped 0; count of bases not matched to a gene: 6. CDR3 length: 17 residues. Germline CDR1 and CDR2: DFQATT and SNEGSKA (reference sequence). CDR3 protein: CSARDYGTGRSGNTIYF. CDR3 in DNA: TGCAGTGCTAGAGATTATGGGACAGGGCGCTCTGGAAACACCATATATTTT.

The V and J genes are TRBV28 and TRBJ1-2, with TRBD1 as a possible D gene (6 bases). Germline CDR1 reads MDHEN; CDR2 reads SYDVKM. The CDR3 has 14 amino acids. Trimming stripped 3 bases from V and 4 bases from J, with 12 bases between. The CDR3 sequence is CASSFPPTGYGYTF. The CDR3 DNA follows: TGTGCCAGCAGTTTCCCTCCGACAGGCTATGGCTACACCTTC.

This clonotype has at least ten counts. CDR3: CASSRPRSTQYF. DNA of the CDR3: TGTGCCAGCAGCCGCCCCCGGAGCACGCAGTATTTT. The genes are TRBV6-6 and TRBJ2-3; D call uncertain. Between the trimmed V and J ends, which lost 6 bases and 9 bases, there was a span of 13 bases. Germline V lookup: CDR1 MNHNY, CDR2 SVGAGI (reference sequence). This CDR3 is built from 12 residues.

This clonotype was observed a few times. V usage is TRBV7-9 and J usage is TRBJ2-4, with D hard to call. Germline V lookup: CDR1 SEHNR, CDR2 FQNEAQ (reference sequence). The V gene lost 6 bases and the J gene lost 0 bases, with 9 bases spanning the gap. CDR3 length equals 14 residues. In nucleotides, the CDR3 is TGTGCCAGCAGACCTAAAGAAGCCAAAAACATTCAGTACTTC. Amino acid sequence: CASRPKEAKNIQYF.

V gene TRBV27 combines with J gene TRBJ1-2, with unresolved D. V was cut by 2 bases and J by 4 bases, with 5 bases left in between. Germline V gives CDR1 MNHEY, CDR2 SMNVEV (reference sequence). CDR3 length: 12 residues. This chain's CDR3 is CASSLNGYGYTF. The CDR3 coding sequence is TGTGCCAGCAGTTTAAACGGCTATGGCTACACCTTC.

This clonotype was seen a handful of times. The chain is built from TRBV29-1 and TRBJ2-3; D is uncertain. Per the germline V gene, CDR1 is SQVTM and CDR2 is ANQGSEA. CDR3 length: 12 amino acids. Trimming removed 8 bases at V and 2 bases at J, with 11 bases between. The CDR3 nucleotides read TGCAGCCCCAGCCCCTTCACAGATACGCAGTATTTT. This gives the protein CSPSPFTDTQYF.

The chain couples TRBV12-3 or TRBV12-4 to TRBJ2-2; TRBD1 might be the D (6 bases). V lost 0 bases and J 4 bases, leaving 6 bases between the germline ends. The CDR3 consists of 14 residues. In DNA form, the CDR3 reads TGTGCCAGCAGTTTAGCGGGGGCCACCGGGGAGCTGTTTTTT. Protein sequence: CASSLAGATGELFF.

The CDR3, as DNA: TGTGCCAGCAGCCAAGAAAGCCAAACCTACAATGAGCAGTTCTTC. This sequence encodes CASSQESQTYNEQFF. The rearrangement joins TRBV4-2 to TRBJ2-1; D is uncertain. Deletions cut 0 bases from V and 2 bases from J, with 8 bases between. Germline V gene lookup returns CDR1 LGHNA and CDR2 YNFKEQ. CDR3 length: 15 amino acids.

In its sample, this clonotype was seen many times. V usage is TRBV6-2 or TRBV6-3 and J usage is TRBJ1-1; D remains unclear. Trimming left V 0 bases short and J 2 bases short, with 4 bases between. Germline V gives CDR1 MNHEY, CDR2 SVGEGT. The CDR3 length is 13 residues. CDR3 nucleotides: TGTGCCAGCAGTTACTCGGAAAACACTGAAGCTTTCTTT. This encodes CASSYSENTEAFF.

This clonotype appeared many times. V is TRBV7-7 and J is TRBJ2-5; tentatively, D is TRBD1 (6 bases). Between the trimmed V and J ends, which lost 3 bases and 2 bases, there was a span of 13 bases. This CDR3 spans 15 amino acids. Germline V gives CDR1 SSHAT, CDR2 FNYEAQ (reference sequence). In nucleotides, the CDR3 is TGTGCCAGCAGCTTGGGGGCGGGCATTCAAGAGACCCAGTACTTC. This encodes CASSLGAGIQETQYF. Complete variable domain (other parts from reference TRBV7-7 and TRBJ2-5): GAGVSQSPRYKVTKRGQDVTLRCDPISSHATLYWYQQALGQGPEFLTYFNYEAQPDKSGLPSDRFSAERPEGSISTLTIQRTEQRDSAMYRCASSLGAGIQETQYFGPGTRLLVL.

This clonotype was found many times. The gene calls are TRBV7-2 and TRBJ2-3, with 8 bases aligning to TRBD2. Germline CDR1 and CDR2: SGHTA and FQGNSA. The ends lost 0 bases at V and 1 base at J; junction bases unmatched: 9. The CDR3 contains 18 residues. The CDR3 reads CASSLAGSRGGRTDTQYF. CDR3 sequence (DNA): TGTGCCAGCAGCTTAGCCGGCAGCCGGGGGGGTCGCACAGATACGCAGTATTTT.

There are many counts of this clonotype. The chain is built from TRBV20-1 and TRBJ2-4, with 12 bases matching TRBD2. Per germline, CDR1 DFQATT and CDR2 SNEGSKA (reference sequence). V trimming: 5 bases; J trimming: 9 bases; junction bases outside the gene matches: 11. CDR3 length equals 15 residues. CDR3 bases: TGCAGTGCTCCTCTAGCGGGAGGGCCTAACGGCATTCAGTACTTC. It specifies CSAPLAGGPNGIQYF.

This clonotype was found many times. Given a much more abundant clone one base away, this may be a read error. V gene TRBV7-3 combines with J gene TRBJ2-5; D is undetermined. V was trimmed by 2 bases and J by 2 bases, leaving 6 bases between them. Germline CDR1 SGHTA, CDR2 FQGTGA. The CDR3 length is 13 residues. For the CDR3, the DNA is TGTGCCAGCAGCTTAGGCCCGCAAGAGACCCAGTACTTC. Amino acids: CASSLGPQETQYF.

The chain combines TRBV5-1 with TRBJ2-1; 7 positions match TRBD1. The CDR3 is 13 residues long. Trimming removed 3 bases from V and 6 bases from J; junction bases left unmatched: 3. Per germline, CDR1 SGHRS and CDR2 YFSETQ. The CDR3 region is CASSSTGVNEQFF. As DNA, the CDR3 is TGCGCCAGCAGCTCTACAGGGGTCAATGAGCAGTTCTTC.

The chain uses TRBV7-2 and TRBJ2-7, with D perhaps matching TRBD1 or TRBD2 (6 bases each). V gave up 0 bases and J gave up 3 bases, with 9 bases separating them. The CDR3 extends over 14 amino acids. Germline assignment: CDR1 SGHTA and CDR2 FQGNSA. The CDR3 protein is CASSLAGGNYEQYF. The CDR3 nucleotides read TGTGCCAGCAGCTTAGCGGGGGGCAACTACGAGCAGTACTTC.